Listed below are T cell receptor beta chains from one sample, sequenced in a study of blood T cell repertoires in COVID-19. The data were produced by immunoSEQ multiplex PCR, yet TCRdb's version contains in-frame clones alone and is incomplete. There are roughly 200,000 clones in the sample; 70% to 80% occur only once, and around 8.1% lies in the top ten. Sequenced material: peripheral blood. These receptors were taken from a woman in her 50s with active or convalescent COVID-19. The CDR3 runs from the conserved cysteine through the conserved F or W. Fields, in order: clone size, CDR3 length, D gene, V gene, J gene, CDR3 DNA, CDR3 protein. D genes are given only for firm matches. Size values are once, few and many counts, or a class for expanded clones, and some rows have none.

size: -
length: 13
D: TRBD1
V: TRBV29-1
J: TRBJ1-5
DNA: TGCAGCGGAGACCGACAGGGTTATCAGCCCCAGCATTTT
CDR3: CSGDRQGYQPQHF

size: -
length: 16
D: -
V: TRBV5-4
J: TRBJ2-6
DNA: TGTGCCAGCAGCTTGAAGGAGCTTGCGGGGGCCAACGTCCTGACTTTC
CDR3: CASSLKELAGANVLTF

size: -
length: 13
D: -
V: TRBV6-2/TRBV6-3
J: TRBJ2-1
DNA: TGTGCCAGCAGTGAGACTAGTTACAATGAGCAGTTCTTC
CDR3: CASSETSYNEQFF

size: -
length: 20
D: TRBD1
V: TRBV27
J: TRBJ1-4
DNA: TGTGCCAGCAGTCCGTGGGCTAGGGGACAGGGGGCGGGAACTAATGAAAAACTGTTTTTT
CDR3: CASSPWARGQGAGTNEKLFF

size: few
length: 15
D: TRBD2
V: TRBV4-3
J: TRBJ2-7
DNA: TGCGCCAGCAGCCAAGGTCTAGCGGGACAATACGAGCAGTACTTC
CDR3: CASSQGLAGQYEQYF

size: few
length: 15
D: TRBD2
V: TRBV9
J: TRBJ2-7
DNA: TGTGCCAGCAGCGTAGGGACTAGCGGGAGCTACGAGCAGTACTTC
CDR3: CASSVGTSGSYEQYF

size: -
length: 11
D: TRBD1
V: TRBV29-1
J: TRBJ2-7
DNA: TGCAGCGTTGGACAGGGCGAGCAGCAGTACTTC
CDR3: CSVGQGEQQYF

size: many
length: 15
D: TRBD2
V: TRBV7-2
J: TRBJ2-7
DNA: TGTGCCAGCAGCTTAGCGGCTAGCGGGGTCCACGAGCAGTACTTC
CDR3: CASSLAASGVHEQYF

size: -
length: 15
D: -
V: TRBV6-5
J: TRBJ1-5
DNA: TGTGCCAGCAGTTACCAAGGGTCCTCAGGGCAGCCCCAGCATTTT
CDR3: CASSYQGSSGQPQHF

size: -
length: 16
D: TRBD1
V: TRBV6-5
J: TRBJ2-1
DNA: TGTGCCAGCAGTTACTCGACAGGGAAGGGGTTTAATGAGCAGTTCTTC
CDR3: CASSYSTGKGFNEQFF

size: -
length: 14
D: -
V: TRBV11-2
J: TRBJ1-2
DNA: TGTGCCAGCAGCCCCCCTGGACAGACCTATGGCTACACCTTC
CDR3: CASSPPGQTYGYTF

size: -
length: 15
D: -
V: TRBV5-6
J: TRBJ1-3
DNA: TGTGCCAGCAGCCCTTTTGGAGTATGGGGAAACACCATATATTTT
CDR3: CASSPFGVWGNTIYF

size: -
length: 16
D: TRBD1
V: TRBV5-4
J: TRBJ1-6
DNA: TGTGCCAGCAGCTTAATGTTGGACAGGGAAAATTCACCCCTCCACTTT
CDR3: CASSLMLDRENSPLHF

size: -
length: 14
D: -
V: TRBV18
J: TRBJ2-5
DNA: TGTGCCAGCTCACCAGGGGCAGGGAAAGAGACCCAGTACTTC
CDR3: CASSPGAGKETQYF

size: once
length: 16
D: -
V: TRBV5-1
J: TRBJ2-3
DNA: TGCGCCAGCAGCTTGGTGGCGGGGGCCACCACAGATACGCAGTATTTT
CDR3: CASSLVAGATTDTQYF

size: -
length: 14
D: -
V: TRBV28
J: TRBJ1-1
DNA: TGTGCCAGCAGCGAACAGGGAGTTAACACTGAAGCTTTCTTT
CDR3: CASSEQGVNTEAFF

size: -
length: 16
D: TRBD1
V: TRBV28
J: TRBJ1-4
DNA: TGTGCCAGCAGGGACAGGGAGTTAGGACCTAATGAAAAACTGTTTTTT
CDR3: CASRDRELGPNEKLFF

size: -
length: 16
D: -
V: TRBV21-1
J: TRBJ2-7
DNA: TGTGCCAGCAGCCTCTCAGACCCTACCGTACCGGGCGAGCAGTACTTC
CDR3: CASSLSDPTVPGEQYF

size: -
length: 15
D: TRBD2
V: TRBV19
J: TRBJ2-1
DNA: TGTGCCAGTAGTATTTTTTCTAGCGGGAACAATGAGCAGTTCTTC
CDR3: CASSIFSSGNNEQFF

size: -
length: 15
D: -
V: TRBV4-3
J: TRBJ2-1
DNA: TGCGCCAGCAGCCAAGATAGGCTAGCACGGAATGAGCAGTTCTTC
CDR3: CASSQDRLARNEQFF

size: -
length: 14
D: -
V: TRBV24-1
J: TRBJ2-2
DNA: TGTGCCACCAGTGAAACAGCGAACACCGGGGAGCTGTTTTTT
CDR3: CATSETANTGELFF

size: -
length: 16
D: TRBD2
V: TRBV11-2
J: TRBJ2-7
DNA: TGTGCCAGCAGCTTATCCCCACTAGCGGGTCCCTACGAGCAGTACTTC
CDR3: CASSLSPLAGPYEQYF

size: -
length: 14
D: -
V: TRBV7-3
J: TRBJ2-5
DNA: TGTGCCAGCAGCCCTCGGGGGTGGGGAGAGACCCAGTACTTC
CDR3: CASSPRGWGETQYF

size: -
length: 16
D: TRBD1
V: TRBV7-2
J: TRBJ1-6
DNA: TGTGCCAGCAGCTCCCCAGGGGGTCAGGGAGTTTCACCCCTCCACTTT
CDR3: CASSSPGGQGVSPLHF

size: once
length: 15
D: -
V: TRBV30
J: TRBJ2-2
DNA: TGTGCCTGGAGTTTAGGGGGGGCTAACACCGGGGAGCTGTTTTTT
CDR3: CAWSLGGANTGELFF

size: -
length: 20
D: -
V: TRBV4-3
J: TRBJ1-1
DNA: TGCGCCAGCAGCCGAAAGTCTAGGGGGGGACCTGTCCCCGAGAACACTGAAGCTTTCTTT
CDR3: CASSRKSRGGPVPENTEAFF

size: -
length: 13
D: TRBD1
V: TRBV6-5
J: TRBJ2-5
DNA: TGTGCCAGCAGCCGACAGGGTGGCGAGACCCAGTACTTC
CDR3: CASSRQGGETQYF

size: -
length: 15
D: TRBD2
V: TRBV19
J: TRBJ2-1
DNA: TGTGCCAGTAGTATACTAGCGGGAGTCATGTATGAGCAGTTCTTC
CDR3: CASSILAGVMYEQFF

size: -
length: 14
D: -
V: TRBV19
J: TRBJ2-7
DNA: TGTGCCAGTAGTACTTCCAGGGGTCCTTACGAGCAGTACTTC
CDR3: CASSTSRGPYEQYF

size: -
length: 14
D: -
V: TRBV2
J: TRBJ1-3
DNA: TGTGCCAGCAGTGTGGAGTACTCTGGAAACACCATATATTTT
CDR3: CASSVEYSGNTIYF